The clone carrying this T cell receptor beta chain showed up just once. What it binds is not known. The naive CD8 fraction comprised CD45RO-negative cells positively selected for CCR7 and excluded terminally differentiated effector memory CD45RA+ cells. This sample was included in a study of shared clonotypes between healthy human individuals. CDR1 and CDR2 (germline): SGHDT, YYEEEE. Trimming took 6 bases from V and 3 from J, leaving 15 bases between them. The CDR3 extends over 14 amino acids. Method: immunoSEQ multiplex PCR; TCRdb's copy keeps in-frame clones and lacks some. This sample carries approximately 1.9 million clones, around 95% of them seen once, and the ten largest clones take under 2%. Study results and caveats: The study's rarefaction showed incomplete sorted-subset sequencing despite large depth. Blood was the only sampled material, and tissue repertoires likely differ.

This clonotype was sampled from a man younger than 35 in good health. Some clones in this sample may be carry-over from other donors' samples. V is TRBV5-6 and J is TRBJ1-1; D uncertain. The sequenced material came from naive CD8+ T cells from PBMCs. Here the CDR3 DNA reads TGTGCCAGCACCCCAGTCGGGGTGGACACTGAAGCTTTCTTT. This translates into CASTPVGVDTEAFF.